Listed below are T cell receptor beta chains from one sample, sequenced in a study of technical replicates of blood from several donors. Assay: immunoSEQ multiplex PCR; the TCRdb copy retains only in-frame clones and omits some. The data show about 74,000 clones, with roughly 90% seen just once and about 0.41% held by the top ten. The specimen sequenced was T cells isolated from PBMCs. The receptors originated from a human donor in good health. The CDR3 runs from the conserved cysteine through the conserved F or W. A D gene is named only where the DNA matches it firmly. The size field is filled for only some rows; it gives once, few, many or a size class.

clone_size j_call d_call v_call cdr3_aa cdr3_nt
- TRBJ2-7 - TRBV29-1 CSVAGDTYEQYF TGCAGCGTTGCAGGGGACACCTACGAGCAGTACTTC
- TRBJ1-4 TRBD1 TRBV19 CASRDRGTSTNEKLFF TGTGCCAGTCGCGACAGGGGGACTTCAACTAATGAAAAACTGTTTTTT
- TRBJ2-1 TRBD2 TRBV5-1 CASSLSPSGRMSEQFF TGCGCCAGCAGCTTGAGCCCTAGCGGGAGGATGTCTGAGCAGTTCTTC
- TRBJ2-6 - TRBV7-9 CANSLQGPGANVLTF TGTGCCAACAGCTTACAGGGCCCCGGGGCCAACGTCCTGACTTTC
once TRBJ1-3 TRBD1 TRBV28 CASSFAGQLISGNTIYF TGTGCCAGCAGTTTCGCGGGACAGCTTATCTCTGGAAACACCATATATTTT
- TRBJ2-3 - TRBV27 CASSWKGVTTDTQYF TGTGCCAGCAGTTGGAAGGGGGTGACCACAGATACGCAGTATTTT
- TRBJ2-5 - TRBV6-6 CASRRPGVETQYF TGTGCCAGCAGGCGGCCGGGAGTCGAGACCCAGTACTTC
- TRBJ2-7 TRBD2 TRBV9 CASSASGTSGYEQYF TGTGCCAGCAGCGCCTCCGGGACTAGCGGATACGAGCAGTACTTC
- TRBJ2-7 - TRBV15 CATSRVDLPYEQYF TGTGCCACCAGCAGAGTAGATCTGCCCTACGAGCAGTACTTC
- TRBJ1-2 - TRBV21-1 CASSKRSRTGNYGYTF TGTGCCAGCAGCAAAAGATCCCGGACAGGGAACTATGGCTACACCTTC